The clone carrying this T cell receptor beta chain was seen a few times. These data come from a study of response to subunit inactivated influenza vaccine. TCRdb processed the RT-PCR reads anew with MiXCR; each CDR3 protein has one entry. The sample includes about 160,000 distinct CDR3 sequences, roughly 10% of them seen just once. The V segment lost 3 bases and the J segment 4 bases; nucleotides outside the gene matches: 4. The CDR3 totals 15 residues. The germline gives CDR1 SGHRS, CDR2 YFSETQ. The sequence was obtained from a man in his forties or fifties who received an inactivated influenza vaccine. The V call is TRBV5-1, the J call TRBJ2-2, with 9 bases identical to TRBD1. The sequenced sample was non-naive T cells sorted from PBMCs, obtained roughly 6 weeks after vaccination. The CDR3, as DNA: TGCGCCAGCAGCTCCGGACAGGGGAGCACCGGGGAGCTGTTTTTT. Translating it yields CASSSGQGSTGELFF.